These 8 T cell receptor beta chains share one sample of origin, sequenced in a study of T cells in tuberculosis. Clones were sequenced by immunoSEQ multiplex PCR, and TCRdb holds only the in-frame ones, with some missing. The sample shows more than 35,000 clones, over 90% of them seen only once. The sample was PBMCs. These receptor sequences come from a donor between 10 and 35 years old with latent tuberculosis or without tuberculosis infection.

The chain uses TRBV29-1 and TRBJ2-3, with D possibly TRBD1 on 6 matching bases. CDR1 and CDR2 from the germline V gene are SQVTM and ANQGSEA. V shed 5 bases and J shed 2 bases, with 26 bases lying between them. The CDR3 is 18 amino acids. The chain's CDR3 is CSVPLLWGTRDNTDTQYF. In DNA form, the CDR3 reads TGCAGCGTTCCGCTCCTCTGGGGCACACGGGACAACACAGATACGCAGTATTTT.

This rearrangement joins TRBV19 to TRBJ1-1; 8 bases line up with TRBD1. With 2 bases clipped from V and 4 bases from J, the junction kept 3 bases outside the gene matches. This CDR3 spans 14 amino acids. In germline, CDR1 is LNHDA, CDR2 SQIVND (reference sequence). CDR3 nucleotides: TGTGCCAGTAGTATACTACAGGGGGTCACTGAAGCTTTCTTT. Translating it yields CASSILQGVTEAFF.

The V call is TRBV19, the J call TRBJ2-6, with 8 positions matching TRBD2. CDR1 and CDR2 (germline): LNHDA, SQIVND (reference sequence). Trimming took 7 bases from V and 3 from J; bases not matched to a gene: 5. This CDR3 region has 15 residues. The CDR3 DNA is TGTGCCAGTATATCGGGGGGGCTTGGGGCCAACGTCCTGACTTTC. It yields the protein CASISGGLGANVLTF.

J is TRBJ1-2 and V is TRBV5-1; TRBD1 might be the D (6 bases). This CDR3 has 13 residues. V was shortened by 1 base and J by 4 bases, with 8 bases between the two germline ends. CDR1 and CDR2 (germline): SGHRS, YFSETQ. CDR3 in DNA: TGCGCCAGCAGCTTGACAGGGTTCTATGGCTACACCTTC. It translates to CASSLTGFYGYTF.

This chain uses TRBV9 with TRBJ1-2; a possible D gene is TRBD1 (5 bases). Germline V gene sequence: CDR1 SGDLS, CDR2 YYNGEE. V lost 0 bases, J lost 3 bases, and 12 bases lay in between. The length of the CDR3 is 15 residues. The CDR3 DNA reads TGTGCCAGCAGCGTAGGGAACAGGATCCACTATGGCTACACCTTC. Its translation is CASSVGNRIHYGYTF.

This clone was counted once. V gene TRBV11-2 combines with J gene TRBJ1-2; 7 nucleotides line up with TRBD1. Germline V gives CDR1 SGHAT, CDR2 FQNNGV. The V and J ends lost 4 bases and 4 bases, in that order; junction bases with no gene match: 9. The CDR3 is 15 amino acids. The CDR3 loop is CASSSVSEGAYGYTF. CDR3 coding DNA: TGTGCCAGCAGCTCTGTGTCTGAGGGGGCCTATGGCTACACCTTC.

The rearrangement links TRBV29-1 to TRBJ2-2; TRBD1 might be the D (6 bases). The V gene's germline CDR1 is SQVTM and CDR2 ANQGSEA. Deletions cut 7 bases from V and 8 bases from J, with 17 bases between. There are 13 residues in the CDR3. CDR3 in DNA: TGCAGCGCCGTGATAGGGACATCGGGGGAGCTGTTTTTT. Protein: CSAVIGTSGELFF.

Comment on this clone: The junction differs from germline at one of its ends, possibly a read error. The chain combines TRBV19 with TRBJ2-7, with 9 bases lining up with TRBD2. This CDR3 contains 13 residues. Germline V gene lookup returns CDR1 LNHDA and CDR2 SQIVND (reference sequence). CDR3 nucleotide sequence: TGTGCCAGCAGTAGCGGGGGCGGCTACGAGCAGTACTTC. It yields the protein CASSSGGGYEQYF.